This TCR beta chain originates from a study of cytomegalovirus exposure and HLA in healthy donors. About the research overall: Earlier results showed roughly 120 million unique TCR beta sequences derived from roughly 190 million T cells.

The V end was cut by 3 bases, the J end by 3 bases, with 11 bases between. CDR1 is LNHDA, CDR2 SQIVND, per germline (reference sequence). The CDR3 extends over 14 amino acids. As regards this clone: Its antigen is not identified.

Overall study results and limits: In a later analysis, approximately 18,000 TCR beta sequences were associated with HLA alleles at 0.05 false discovery rate. Earlier findings revealed that most TCR beta V segments proved productive either about 90% or about 30% of the time.

The PCR contained 60 Vbeta and 13 Jbeta primers. Profiling relied on immunoSEQ multiplex PCR, and the TCRdb table lists in-frame clones only, not all of them. The sample gives some 150,000 clones, about 82% of which show up once; around 6.7% is in the top ten. The source is a woman in her 30s in good health and CMV-seropositive. Sequenced: PBMCs. The chain recombines TRBV19 with TRBJ1-2; no reliable D call. In DNA, the CDR3 is TGTGCCAGTAGTATTTGGGGAGATCACTATGGCTACACCTTC. This encodes CASSIWGDHYGYTF.